This T cell receptor (beta chain) was identified during a study of cytomegalovirus exposure and HLA in healthy donors. Notes on the study in general: In a later analysis, CMV-associated beta chains were mostly HLA-associated, it appeared.

Germline CDR1 and CDR2: MNHEY and SMNVEV (reference sequence). Trimming stripped 1 base from V and 1 base from J, with 7 bases between. CDR3 length: 14 amino acids. To note about this clone: What it binds is unknown.

PCR was performed using 60 Vbeta and 13 Jbeta primers. Here immunoSEQ multiplex PCR was the method, and the copy in TCRdb shows in-frame clones only, minus some. The repertoire includes some 130,000 clones, about 75% of them detected once, and approximately 6.8% sits in the top ten. Sequencing was performed on PBMCs. The rearrangement joins TRBV27 to TRBJ1-2, with D possibly TRBD1 on 5 matching bases. The sequence derives from a man aged 25-45 years in good health and CMV-seronegative. The CDR3 sequence is CASSLFGGNYGYTF. The CDR3 bases are TGTGCCAGCAGTTTATTCGGGGGTAACTATGGCTACACCTTC.